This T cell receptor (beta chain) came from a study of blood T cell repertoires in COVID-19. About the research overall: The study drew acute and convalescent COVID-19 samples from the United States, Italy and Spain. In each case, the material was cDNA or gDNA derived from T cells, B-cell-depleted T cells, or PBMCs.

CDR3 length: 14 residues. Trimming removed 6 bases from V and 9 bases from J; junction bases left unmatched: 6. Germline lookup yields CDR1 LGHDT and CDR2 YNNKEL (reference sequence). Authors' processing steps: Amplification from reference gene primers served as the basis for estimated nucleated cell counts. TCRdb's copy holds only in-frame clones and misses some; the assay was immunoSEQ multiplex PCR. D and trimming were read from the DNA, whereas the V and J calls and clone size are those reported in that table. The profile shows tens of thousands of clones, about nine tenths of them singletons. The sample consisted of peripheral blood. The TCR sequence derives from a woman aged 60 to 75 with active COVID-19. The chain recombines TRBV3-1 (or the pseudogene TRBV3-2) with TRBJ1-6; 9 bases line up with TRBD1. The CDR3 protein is CASRNTGGPSPLHF. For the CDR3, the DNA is TGTGCCAGCAGGAATACAGGGGGCCCTTCACCCCTCCACTTT.